The present T cell receptor (beta chain) was sequenced within a study of cytotoxic CD8 clonotypes in ibrutinib-treated CLL. Regarding the study as a whole: A difference in sampling times existed between sustained-remission and progressing patients.

Some clones are missing from TCRdb's copy, which holds only in-frame ones; the method was immunoSEQ multiplex PCR. The data contain 150,000 or so clones, roughly 80% of them singletons. As to this clone: Its antigen is still unknown.

The TCR sequence derives from a human donor with chronic lymphocytic leukemia. Here the sequenced sample was PBMCs, taken after 12 months of ibrutinib treatment.

The CDR3 protein is CASRRGNTEAFF. DNA for the CDR3: TGTGCCAGCAGGAGGGGTAACACTGAAGCTTTCTTT. The chain combines TRBV6-5 with TRBJ1-1; D might be TRBD1 (5 bases). Germline V gives CDR1 MNHEY, CDR2 SVGAGI. CDR3 length: 12 amino acids. V was trimmed by 6 bases and J by 2 bases, leaving 7 bases between them.